These 16 T cell receptor beta chains originate from one sample sequenced in a study of tumor-infiltrating lymphocytes in primary liver carcinoma. For blood RNA, unsorted whole blood served as the source, and germline DNA was extracted too. Constant-region priming of approximately 500 ng total RNA yielded TCR beta cDNA. It was through three nested multiplex PCR rounds of slightly modified ARM-PCR that TCR beta libraries arose. TRBV1-TRBV30 forward primers paired with a C-beta reverse primer were used in the first two PCR rounds, which ran approximately 11 cycles each. Via MiXCR, TCRdb re-called the multiplex PCR reads, giving one row per CDR3 protein. The table shows fewer than 400,000 distinct CDR3 sequences, with less than 75% occurring only once. Specimen: peripheral blood. All receptors come from a man in his forties or fifties with primary liver carcinoma and hepatitis B virus infection.

For this clonotype: Since a much larger clone is just one base distant, this may be a read error. The V call is TRBV6-5, the J call TRBJ2-1; 7 nucleotides agree with TRBD2. Germline loops: CDR1 MNHEY, CDR2 SVGAGI. This CDR3 is built from 14 residues. CDR3 sequence: CASSSVGRYNVQFF. The CDR3 region has the DNA TGTGCCAGCAGTTCCGTCGGGAGGTACAATGTGCAGTTCTTC.

On this clonotype: Compared with germline, one end of the junction differs, possibly owing to a read error. J is TRBJ2-1 and V is TRBV11-1, with TRBD2 matching over 11 bases. Looked up from germline, CDR1 is SGHAT and CDR2 is FQDESV (reference sequence). This CDR3 contains 15 residues. The CDR3, as DNA: TGTGCCAGCAGTTTTAGCGGGAGGGGGAACAATGATCAGTTCTTC. This sequence encodes CASSFSGRGNNDQFF.

About this clonotype: This may arise from a read error, as a much more abundant clone is one base away. The genes are TRBV28 and TRBJ2-3; 10 bases are shared with TRBD2. The CDR3 is made up of 16 amino acids. CDR1 is MDHEN, CDR2 SYDVKM, per germline. Losses at the gene ends were 10 bases for V and 0 bases for J; bases not matched to a gene: 10. CDR3 DNA: TGTGCCAACCTGGGAGGAGCGGGAGGGAGCACAGATACGCAGTATTTT. This sequence encodes CANLGGAGGSTDTQYF. Together with reference TRBV28 and TRBJ2-3, the CDR3 gives the full variable domain: DVKVTQSSRYLVKRTGEKVFLECVQDMDHENMFWYRQDPGLGLRLIYFSYDVKMKEKGDIPEGYSVSREKKERFSLILESASTNQTSMYLCANLGGAGGSTDTQYFGPGTRLTVL.

On this clonotype itself: A much more abundant neighbour one base away suggests this may be a read error. The chain is built from TRBV4-3 and TRBJ2-2; D remains ambiguous. V gave up 0 bases and J gave up 6 bases, with 8 bases separating them. Germline-derived CDR1 and CDR2 are LGHNA and YSLEER. CDR3 length equals 14 residues. CDR3 nucleotide sequence: TGCGCCAGCAGCCAAGATTCCGGACCCGGGGAGCTGTTTTTT. Protein sequence: CASSQDSGPGELFF.

A word on this clonotype: This could be a read error, since a much larger clone is one nucleotide away. V usage is TRBV4-2 and J usage is TRBJ1-4; unclear D gene. Germline CDR1 is LGHNA and CDR2 is YNFKEQ. The CDR3 covers 12 residues. Trimming removed 1 base at V and 8 bases at J, with 5 bases between. The CDR3 reads CASSQAEEKLFF. The CDR3 DNA is TGTGCCAGCAGCCAAGCTGAGGAAAAACTGTTTTTT.

Notes on this clonotype: Possible read error: a much larger clone is one base away. The chain is built from TRBV12-3 or TRBV12-4 and TRBJ2-1; D uncertain. This CDR3 is 12 amino acids long. CDR3 sequence (DNA): TGTGCCAGCAGCCGCCCCTACAATGAGGAGTTCTTC. Translation: CASSRPYNEEFF.

This chain connects TRBV6-6 to TRBJ2-1; TRBD2 agrees at 14 bases. Per germline, CDR1 MNHNY and CDR2 SVGAGI (reference sequence). This CDR3 has 18 amino acids. Trimming at V came to 0 bases and at J to 10 bases, leaving 11 bases not matched to a gene. In nucleotides, the CDR3 is TGTGCCAGCAGTTACTCGAGCCCGGGACTAGCGGGAGTAGGAGAGCAGTTCTTC. It encodes CASSYSSPGLAGVGEQFF.

Of note for this clonotype: A read error may be the cause here, since a much bigger clone is one base away. The CDR3 coding sequence is TGTGCCAGCAATCATGGGACAGCAGAAGCTTTCTTT. As protein: CASNHGTAEAFF. This chain links TRBV6-6 with TRBJ1-1; 7 bases map to TRBD1. Germline CDR1 MNHNY, CDR2 SVGAGI (reference sequence). V shed 7 bases, J shed 8 bases, and the junction held 7 bases outside the gene matches. There are 12 residues in the CDR3.

Of note for this clonotype: This clone may be a read error of a much larger clone one base away. This chain connects TRBV10-2 to TRBJ2-1, with D perhaps TRBD1 (6 bases). Between the trimmed V and J ends, which lost 5 bases and 0 bases, there was a span of 11 bases. This CDR3 region has 15 residues. CDR1 and CDR2 from the germline V gene are WSHSY and SAAADI. The CDR3 DNA reads TGCGCCAGCAGTCAGGGGCCGAGCTCCTACAATGAGCAGTTCTTC. It translates to CASSQGPSSYNEQFF.

As for this clonotype: This sequence may be a read error, since a much larger clone differs from it by one base. V and J are TRBV6-1 and TRBJ2-1, with 9 bases identical to TRBD2. The germline CDR1 and CDR2 sequences are MNHNS and SASEGT. The CDR3 spans 14 residues. In DNA form, the CDR3 reads TGTGCCAGCAGGGGGACTAGCTTGAACAATGGGCAGTTCTTC. Translated, it gives CASRGTSLNNGQFF.

With respect to this clonotype: A much larger clonotype is one base distant, so this may be a read error. The chain uses TRBV6-6 and TRBJ1-5; possibly TRBD1 for D (6 bases). CDR1 is MNHNY, CDR2 SVGAGI, per germline (reference sequence). The CDR3 length is 14 residues. The CDR3 reads CANSYLQGNQPQHF. Written as DNA, the CDR3 is TGTGCCAACAGTTACTTACAGGGAAATCAGCCCCAGCATTTT.

The chain employs TRBV4-1 and TRBJ2-6, with D perhaps TRBD1 (5 bases). In germline, CDR1 is MGHRA, CDR2 YSYEKL. The CDR3 is 18 residues long. V was shortened by 4 bases and J by 0 bases, with 16 bases between the two germline ends. CDR3 sequence reads: CASSPQVIDSSGANVLTF. The CDR3 DNA is TGCGCCAGCAGCCCGCAGGTCATCGACAGCTCTGGGGCCAACGTCCTGACTTTC.

This clonotype has just a few counts. The V gene is TRBV12-3 or TRBV12-4, the J gene TRBJ1-2, with 9 bases matching TRBD1. This CDR3 has 15 amino acids. Trimming cost V 1 base and J 0 bases; bases outside gene matches: 0. The CDR3 coding sequence is TGTGCCAGCAGTTTAGGGACAGGGGCTAACTATGGCTACACCTTC. This translates into CASSLGTGANYGYTF.

As to this clonotype: This may come from a read error, since a much larger clone is one base off. The chain carries TRBV6-2 or TRBV6-3 and TRBJ2-7; the D is unclear. The V gene's germline CDR1 is MNHEY and CDR2 SVGEGT. This CDR3 has 12 residues. CDR3 sequence (DNA): TGTGCCAGCAGTTACAGGAACTACGAGCATTACTTC. Translating it yields CASSYRNYEHYF.

The V call is TRBV6-2 or TRBV6-3, the J call TRBJ2-1; D is ambiguous. The CDR3 loop spans 12 amino acids. The germline V and J ends were trimmed by 6 bases and 4 bases, with 7 bases remaining between them. CDR1 and CDR2 (germline): MNHEY, SVGEGT. The CDR3 loop reads CASRDTYNEQFF. The DNA of the CDR3 is TGTGCCAGCAGGGATACTTACAATGAGCAGTTCTTC.

A note on this clonotype: This sequence may be a read error, since a much larger clone differs from it by one base. This is likely a read error, given that the CDR3 carries no conserved phenylalanine or tryptophan at its end. For the CDR3, the DNA is TGTGCCAGCAGTTTAGAGGCTGGAGCCGCGGATACGCAGTATATT. It translates to CASSLEAGAADTQYI. This rearrangement joins TRBV12-3 or TRBV12-4 to TRBJ2-3; D gene unclear. The length of the CDR3 is 15 residues. The ends were cut back, 1 base at V and 6 bases at J, with 14 bases in the middle.